This passage covers 21 T cell receptor beta chains from one sample sequenced in a study of T cells after yellow fever vaccination. TCRdb redid the calling of the 5' RACE reads with MiXCR, one entry per CDR3 protein. The table shows some 560,000 distinct CDR3 sequences, with 19% occurring only once. The source material was PBMCs, sampled 15 days after the yellow fever booster vaccination. The receptors derive from a man aged 25 to 45 who received the YFV17D yellow fever vaccine.

The V gene is TRBV7-2, the J gene TRBJ1-1; no firm D call. The V end was cut by 5 bases, the J end by 8 bases, with 15 bases between. Germline V gene sequence: CDR1 SGHTA, CDR2 FQGNSA. This CDR3 region has 13 residues. The CDR3 sequence: CASSARRSREAFF. The CDR3 region has the DNA TGTGCCAGCAGCGCGAGACGGTCGAGAGAAGCTTTCTTT.

V and J are TRBV7-2 and TRBJ2-1; D possibly corresponds to TRBD2 (6 bases). From germline, CDR1 is SGHTA and CDR2 FQGNSA. The CDR3 consists of 15 residues. The V end lost 2 bases, the J end lost 12 bases, and 20 bases lay between the germline ends. CDR3 region: CASSLTFGRLEGQFF. CDR3 nucleotide sequence: TGTGCCAGCAGCTTAACCTTTGGGAGACTAGAGGGGCAGTTCTTC. Using reference TRBV7-2 and TRBJ2-1 for the parts outside the CDR3, the full variable domain is GAGVSQSPSNKVTEKGKDVELRCDPISGHTALYWYRQSLGQGLEFLIYFQGNSAPDKSGLPSDRFSAERTGGSVSTLTIQRTQQEDSAVYLCASSLTFGRLEGQFFGPGTRLTVL.

This clonotype showed up just a few times. The V and J genes are TRBV2 and TRBJ2-3; D not certain. V was pared by 8 bases and J by 3 bases, with 15 bases between. This CDR3 has 14 residues. Germline-derived CDR1 and CDR2 are SNHLY and FYNNEI. The CDR3 DNA reads TGTGCCAGCCGCCTTGACCCACGTACAGATACGCAGTATTTT. Amino acid sequence: CASRLDPRTDTQYF.

The chain links TRBV20-1 to TRBJ2-7; possibly TRBD2 for D (6 bases). CDR1 and CDR2 from the germline V gene are DFQATT and SNEGSKA (reference sequence). CDR3 length equals 14 residues. V gave up 6 bases and J gave up 6 bases, with 21 bases separating them. The CDR3 region has the DNA TGCAGTGCCAGATGGGGGGAAAGTCCCTCCGAGCAGTACTTC. Encoded protein: CSARWGESPSEQYF.

V usage is TRBV29-1 and J usage is TRBJ2-5; D is possibly TRBD1 or TRBD2 (5 bases each). Germline loops: CDR1 SQVTM, CDR2 ANQGSEA. The CDR3 extends over 12 amino acids. V gave up 4 bases and J gave up 1 base, with 7 bases separating them. CDR3 DNA: TGCAGCGTTGGGGGGATCCAAGAGACCCAGTACTTC. The encoded protein is CSVGGIQETQYF.

This chain joins TRBV20-1 and TRBJ2-7; 12 bases agree with TRBD2. Looked up from germline, CDR1 is DFQATT and CDR2 is SNEGSKA (reference sequence). The CDR3 sequence is 14 residues long. The ends lost 3 bases at V and 4 bases at J; junction bases unmatched: 4. The CDR3 here is CSARTSGSVYEQYF. The CDR3 DNA sequence: TGCAGTGCTAGGACTAGCGGGAGTGTTTACGAGCAGTACTTC.

In this sample, this clonotype turned up a few times. The V call is TRBV7-3, the J call TRBJ2-7; 9 bases map to TRBD1. Germline trimming cut 5 bases from V and 7 bases from J; bases unmatched to any gene: 12. CDR1 is SGHTA, CDR2 FQGTGA, per germline. This CDR3 has 15 residues. CDR3 DNA: TGTGCCAGCAGCCCTACCGGGACAGGGATTGGGGAGCAGTACTTC. Its protein is CASSPTGTGIGEQYF.

This clonotype was observed a few times. The chain joins TRBV3-1 to TRBJ2-1, with TRBD2 matching over 12 bases. V trimming: 1 base; J trimming: 3 bases; junction bases outside the gene matches: 10. Germline-derived CDR1 and CDR2 are LGHDT and YNNKEL (reference sequence). CDR3 length: 19 residues. Written as DNA, the CDR3 is TGTGCCAGCAGCCAAGTTTCTAGCGGGAGGGCCATCATCTACAATGAGCAGTTCTTC. It yields the protein CASSQVSSGRAIIYNEQFF.

This clonotype has just a few counts. This rearrangement joins TRBV7-2 to TRBJ2-3, with TRBD2 as a possible D gene (6 bases). CDR1 SGHTA and CDR2 FQGNSA come from the germline V gene. Deletions cut 10 bases from V and 4 bases from J, with 18 bases between. This CDR3 has 14 amino acids. The CDR3, as DNA: TGTGCCACCTCGTGGAGGGAAGGAGCAGATACGCAGTATTTT. Residues: CATSWREGADTQYF.

The rearrangement links TRBV2 to TRBJ1-4; maybe TRBD1 (5 bases). With 11 bases removed from V and 0 bases from J, the gap between germline ends came to 13 bases. Per germline, CDR1 SNHLY and CDR2 FYNNEI. The length of the CDR3 is 14 residues. In DNA form, the CDR3 reads TGTGCCTCTCGCGGGGGAACAACTAATGAAAAACTGTTTTTT. Amino acid sequence: CASRGGTTNEKLFF. The full variable domain, completed using reference TRBV2 and TRBJ1-4, is EPEVTQTPSHQVTQMGQEVILRCVPISNHLYFYWYRQILGQKVEFLVSFYNNEISEKSEIFDDQFSVERPDGSNFTLKIRSTKLEDSAMYFCASRGGTTNEKLFFGSGTQLSVL.

The table lists this clonotype with a few counts. The rearrangement joins TRBV7-2 to TRBJ2-7; 8 nucleotides align to TRBD1. The V gene end was trimmed by 5 bases and the J gene end by 6 bases; junction bases not matched to a gene: 9. CDR3 size: 14 residues. Germline V gene data show CDR1 as SGHTA and CDR2 as FQGNSA. The CDR3 nucleotides read TGTGCCAGCAGCCCATCCCGGACAGGGTTCGAGCAGTACTTC. This codes for CASSPSRTGFEQYF.

J is TRBJ1-5 and V is TRBV5-1, with TRBD1 matching 8 bases. The trim removed 4 bases at V and 7 bases at J, leaving 10 bases unmatched. The CDR3 is 15 residues long. Germline loops: CDR1 SGHRS, CDR2 YFSETQ. The DNA for the CDR3 is TGCGCCAGCAGCACCGGGGCAGGGGGCGGACAGCCCCAGCATTTT. Its translation is CASSTGAGGGQPQHF.

This clonotype was counted only a few times. J is TRBJ2-1 and V is TRBV11-1; 10 bases agree with TRBD1. Germline CDR1 and CDR2: SGHAT and FQDESV (reference sequence). The CDR3 is made up of 18 amino acids. V lost 5 bases, J lost 4 bases, and 14 bases stayed unmatched. The CDR3 coding sequence is TGTGCCAGCAGCCCTCCGTGGGGGGGACAGGGGACTTACAATGAGCAGTTCTTC. Translation gives CASSPPWGGQGTYNEQFF.

This chain connects TRBV19 to TRBJ2-1; the D is unclear. The germline V gene has CDR1 LNHDA and CDR2 SQIVND (reference sequence). This CDR3 comprises 13 residues. Between the trimmed V and J ends, which lost 3 bases and 9 bases, there was a span of 12 bases. The CDR3 loop is CASSIELSGEQFF. In nucleotides, the CDR3 is TGTGCCAGTAGTATTGAACTGTCGGGTGAGCAGTTCTTC.

The sample holds a few counts of this clonotype. The V gene is TRBV6-1, the J gene TRBJ2-7; tentative D call: TRBD1 (6 bases). This CDR3 is built from 13 residues. V lost 6 bases, J lost 6 bases, and 15 bases lay in between. Germline V gene sequence: CDR1 MNHNS, CDR2 SASEGT. CDR3 protein: CASRTGSSSEQYF. In DNA form, the CDR3 reads TGTGCCAGCAGAACAGGGAGTTCGTCCGAGCAGTACTTC.

This clonotype has a count of ten or more. This chain connects TRBV7-6 to TRBJ2-7; 8 nucleotides match TRBD1. The CDR3 is 13 residues long. Germline values: CDR1 SGHVS, CDR2 FNYEAQ. V lost 4 bases, J lost 7 bases, and 6 bases stayed unmatched. The CDR3 sequence is CASSWAGTGEQYF. The CDR3 DNA reads as TGTGCCAGCAGCTGGGCAGGGACAGGAGAGCAGTACTTC.

This clonotype was seen ten or more times. The genes are TRBV5-4 and TRBJ1-1, with D possibly TRBD1 on 5 matching bases. This CDR3 is 14 amino acids long. V was pared by 0 bases and J by 1 base, with 7 bases between. Germline V CDR1 and CDR2: SGHNT, YYREEE (reference sequence). The CDR3 DNA follows: TGTGCCAGCAGCTTGGCAGGACAGAACACTGAAGCTTTCTTT. Translating gives CASSLAGQNTEAFF.

This clonotype has a single count. The chain employs TRBV7-2 and TRBJ2-3, with D maybe TRBD2 (5 bases). The CDR3 totals 12 residues. Germline V lookup: CDR1 SGHTA, CDR2 FQGNSA. V lost 5 bases, J lost 11 bases, and 14 bases lay in between. For the CDR3, the DNA is TGTGCCAGCAGCCTTGAGAGGAGGAAGCAGTATTTT. Residues: CASSLERRKQYF.

This clonotype appeared many times. The chain has TRBV5-1 and TRBJ2-7; 9 bases fit TRBD1. Germline CDR1 reads SGHRS; CDR2 reads YFSETQ. This CDR3 comprises 13 residues. V was pared by 3 bases and J by 5 bases, with 3 bases of the junction left unmatched. The CDR3 DNA sequence: TGCGCCAGCAGCTCGGGACAGGGAGACGAGCAGTACTTC. This codes for CASSSGQGDEQYF. The variable domain in full, completed from reference TRBV5-1 and TRBJ2-7, reads KAGVTQTPRYLIKTRGQQVTLSCSPISGHRSVSWYQQTPGQGLQFLFEYFSETQRNKGNFPGRFSGRQFSNSRSEMNVSTLELGDSALYLCASSSGQGDEQYFGPGTRLTVT.

This clonotype was counted ten times or more. The V call is TRBV9, the J call TRBJ2-2, with D unclear. The V end lost 1 base, the J end lost 4 bases, and 5 bases lay between the germline ends. The CDR3 totals 13 residues. CDR1 and CDR2 (germline): SGDLS, YYNGEE. The CDR3 loop reads CASSVYSTGELFF. The CDR3, as DNA: TGTGCCAGCAGCGTATACAGCACCGGGGAGCTGTTTTTT.

This clonotype was counted between two and nine times. The chain is built from TRBV15 and TRBJ2-1; 11 positions agree with TRBD1. This CDR3 has 20 amino acids. CDR1 is LNHNV and CDR2 is YYDKDF in the germline V gene (reference sequence). Trimming took 4 bases from V and 6 from J; bases not matched to a gene: 20. CDR3 residues: CATSTPLGDRGGYEANEQFF. CDR3 DNA sequence: TGTGCCACCAGCACCCCCTTGGGGGACAGGGGGGGCTATGAGGCCAATGAGCAGTTCTTC. The full variable domain, with the rest looked up from reference TRBV15 and TRBJ2-1, is DAMVIQNPRYQVTQFGKPVTLSCSQTLNHNVMYWYQQKSSQAPKLLFHYYDKDFNNEADTPDNFQSRRPNTSFCFLDIRSPGLGDTAMYLCATSTPLGDRGGYEANEQFFGPGTRLTVL.